This T cell receptor (beta chain) comes out of a study of post-analysis software for immune sequencing data. The study's findings and limits: There were roughly 5 TRBV segments more frequent in patients than controls, and TRBV5-6, TRBV5-1 and TRBV20-1 were among them.

Points on this clonotype: The antigen remains unidentified.

Researchers reported that TCR beta cDNA libraries carried unique molecular identifiers. TCRdb reprocessed the PCR reads with MiXCR, giving one entry per CDR3 protein. The sample lists under 900,000 distinct CDR3 sequences; around 50% were seen once. This CDR3 is built from 14 residues. V lost 5 bases and J lost 9, with 17 bases in between. From germline, CDR1 is SGHVS and CDR2 FNYEAQ. The chain recombines TRBV7-6 with TRBJ2-1, with D perhaps TRBD2 (5 bases). The material sequenced was blood. The source of this sequence is a girl aged 10 to 17 with multiple sclerosis. The CDR3 loop is CASSVDHQRGEQFF. The CDR3 DNA reads as TGTGCCAGCAGCGTGGACCATCAACGGGGTGAGCAGTTCTTC.